This T cell receptor (beta chain) was captured by sequencing in a study of Ad26.COV2.S vaccination and SARS-CoV-2 variants. Study as a whole: The study gave Ad26.COV2.S intramuscularly, once or twice 56 days apart.

Comment on this clone: The antigen is unknown.

Regarding the study as a whole: Substantial post-vaccination breadth of spike-specific CD8+ and CD4+ T cell responses was reported.

Here immunoSEQ multiplex PCR was the method, and the copy in TCRdb shows in-frame clones only, minus some. Of some 500,000 clones listed, 89% were seen once; the top ten hold approximately 2.5%. Sample treatment: approximately 18 received Ad26.COV2.S at low or high dose, single or two shots; 5 received placebo; per-sample allocation not given. Day 63 following the first vaccine or placebo injection was when the samples were taken. Donor was an adult aged 18-55 years in Boston. From germline, CDR1 is SGHTA and CDR2 FQGNSA. The CDR3 extends over 12 amino acids. V gave up 4 bases and J gave up 6 bases, with 10 bases separating them.

The TCR originated in a person aged 18-60 years who received the Ad26.COV2.S COVID-19 vaccine or a placebo. This sequence joins TRBV7-2 and TRBJ2-7, with D tentatively TRBD1 (6 bases). Here the sequenced sample was peripheral blood, taken in a trial of Ad26.COV2.S vaccine versus placebo. CDR3 sequence: CASSWDTSEQYF. The CDR3 region has the DNA TGTGCCAGCAGCTGGGACACCTCCGAGCAGTACTTC. The entire variable domain, with the rest obtained from reference TRBV7-2 and TRBJ2-7, is as follows: GAGVSQSPSNKVTEKGKDVELRCDPISGHTALYWYRQSLGQGLEFLIYFQGNSAPDKSGLPSDRFSAERTGGSVSTLTIQRTQQEDSAVYLCASSWDTSEQYFGPGTRLTVT.